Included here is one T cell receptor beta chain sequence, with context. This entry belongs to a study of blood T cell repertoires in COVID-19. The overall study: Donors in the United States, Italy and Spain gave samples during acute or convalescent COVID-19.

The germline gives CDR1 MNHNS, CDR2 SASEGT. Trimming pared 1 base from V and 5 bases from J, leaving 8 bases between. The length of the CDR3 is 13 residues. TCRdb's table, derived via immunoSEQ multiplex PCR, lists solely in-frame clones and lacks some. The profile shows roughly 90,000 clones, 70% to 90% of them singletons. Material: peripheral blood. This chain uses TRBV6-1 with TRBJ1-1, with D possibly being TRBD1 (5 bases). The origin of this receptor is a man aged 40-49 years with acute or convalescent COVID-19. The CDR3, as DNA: TGTGCCAGCAGTGAAGGGGGGAGGACTGAAGCTTTCTTT. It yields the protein CASSEGGRTEAFF.